This TCR beta chain was recorded in a study of T cell responses to AZD1222 COVID-19 vaccine. The CDR3 is 12 amino acids. The germline V gene encodes CDR1 LGHDT and CDR2 YNNKEL (reference sequence). V gave up 3 bases and J gave up 8 bases, with 10 bases separating them. Data came from immunoSEQ multiplex PCR; TCRdb stores just in-frame clones and leaves some out. This repertoire shows 200,000 or so clones, around 87% found once; its top ten account for approximately 2.7%. Notes on this clone: What it binds is unknown.

Findings and limits, study-wide: In a largely white British group with more females than males, clonal diversity was possibly underestimated.

This sequence joins TRBV3-1 (or the pseudogene TRBV3-2) and TRBJ1-1; TRBD1 is a possible D gene (5 bases). This sequence originates from an adult in good health. Sequences were derived from peripheral blood, sampled on day 0 of MenACWY control vaccination. In nucleotides, the CDR3 is TGTGCCAGCAGCCAGAATCAGGGAGAAGCTTTCTTT. This codes for CASSQNQGEAFF.